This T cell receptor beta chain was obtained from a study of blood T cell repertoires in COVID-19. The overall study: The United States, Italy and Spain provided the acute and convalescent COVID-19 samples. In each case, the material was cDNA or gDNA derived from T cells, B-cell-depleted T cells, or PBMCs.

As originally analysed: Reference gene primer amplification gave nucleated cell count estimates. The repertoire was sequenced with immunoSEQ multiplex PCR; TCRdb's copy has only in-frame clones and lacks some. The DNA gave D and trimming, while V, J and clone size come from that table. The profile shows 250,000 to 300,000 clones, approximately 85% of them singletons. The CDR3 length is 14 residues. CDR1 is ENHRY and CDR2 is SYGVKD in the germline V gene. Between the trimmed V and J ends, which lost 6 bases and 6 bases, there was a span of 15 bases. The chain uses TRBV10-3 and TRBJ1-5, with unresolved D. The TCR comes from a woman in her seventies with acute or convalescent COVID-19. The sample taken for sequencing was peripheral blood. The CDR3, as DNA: TGTGCCATCAGGGACCCCGAGGGAAGTCAGCCCCAGCATTTT. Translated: CAIRDPEGSQPQHF.